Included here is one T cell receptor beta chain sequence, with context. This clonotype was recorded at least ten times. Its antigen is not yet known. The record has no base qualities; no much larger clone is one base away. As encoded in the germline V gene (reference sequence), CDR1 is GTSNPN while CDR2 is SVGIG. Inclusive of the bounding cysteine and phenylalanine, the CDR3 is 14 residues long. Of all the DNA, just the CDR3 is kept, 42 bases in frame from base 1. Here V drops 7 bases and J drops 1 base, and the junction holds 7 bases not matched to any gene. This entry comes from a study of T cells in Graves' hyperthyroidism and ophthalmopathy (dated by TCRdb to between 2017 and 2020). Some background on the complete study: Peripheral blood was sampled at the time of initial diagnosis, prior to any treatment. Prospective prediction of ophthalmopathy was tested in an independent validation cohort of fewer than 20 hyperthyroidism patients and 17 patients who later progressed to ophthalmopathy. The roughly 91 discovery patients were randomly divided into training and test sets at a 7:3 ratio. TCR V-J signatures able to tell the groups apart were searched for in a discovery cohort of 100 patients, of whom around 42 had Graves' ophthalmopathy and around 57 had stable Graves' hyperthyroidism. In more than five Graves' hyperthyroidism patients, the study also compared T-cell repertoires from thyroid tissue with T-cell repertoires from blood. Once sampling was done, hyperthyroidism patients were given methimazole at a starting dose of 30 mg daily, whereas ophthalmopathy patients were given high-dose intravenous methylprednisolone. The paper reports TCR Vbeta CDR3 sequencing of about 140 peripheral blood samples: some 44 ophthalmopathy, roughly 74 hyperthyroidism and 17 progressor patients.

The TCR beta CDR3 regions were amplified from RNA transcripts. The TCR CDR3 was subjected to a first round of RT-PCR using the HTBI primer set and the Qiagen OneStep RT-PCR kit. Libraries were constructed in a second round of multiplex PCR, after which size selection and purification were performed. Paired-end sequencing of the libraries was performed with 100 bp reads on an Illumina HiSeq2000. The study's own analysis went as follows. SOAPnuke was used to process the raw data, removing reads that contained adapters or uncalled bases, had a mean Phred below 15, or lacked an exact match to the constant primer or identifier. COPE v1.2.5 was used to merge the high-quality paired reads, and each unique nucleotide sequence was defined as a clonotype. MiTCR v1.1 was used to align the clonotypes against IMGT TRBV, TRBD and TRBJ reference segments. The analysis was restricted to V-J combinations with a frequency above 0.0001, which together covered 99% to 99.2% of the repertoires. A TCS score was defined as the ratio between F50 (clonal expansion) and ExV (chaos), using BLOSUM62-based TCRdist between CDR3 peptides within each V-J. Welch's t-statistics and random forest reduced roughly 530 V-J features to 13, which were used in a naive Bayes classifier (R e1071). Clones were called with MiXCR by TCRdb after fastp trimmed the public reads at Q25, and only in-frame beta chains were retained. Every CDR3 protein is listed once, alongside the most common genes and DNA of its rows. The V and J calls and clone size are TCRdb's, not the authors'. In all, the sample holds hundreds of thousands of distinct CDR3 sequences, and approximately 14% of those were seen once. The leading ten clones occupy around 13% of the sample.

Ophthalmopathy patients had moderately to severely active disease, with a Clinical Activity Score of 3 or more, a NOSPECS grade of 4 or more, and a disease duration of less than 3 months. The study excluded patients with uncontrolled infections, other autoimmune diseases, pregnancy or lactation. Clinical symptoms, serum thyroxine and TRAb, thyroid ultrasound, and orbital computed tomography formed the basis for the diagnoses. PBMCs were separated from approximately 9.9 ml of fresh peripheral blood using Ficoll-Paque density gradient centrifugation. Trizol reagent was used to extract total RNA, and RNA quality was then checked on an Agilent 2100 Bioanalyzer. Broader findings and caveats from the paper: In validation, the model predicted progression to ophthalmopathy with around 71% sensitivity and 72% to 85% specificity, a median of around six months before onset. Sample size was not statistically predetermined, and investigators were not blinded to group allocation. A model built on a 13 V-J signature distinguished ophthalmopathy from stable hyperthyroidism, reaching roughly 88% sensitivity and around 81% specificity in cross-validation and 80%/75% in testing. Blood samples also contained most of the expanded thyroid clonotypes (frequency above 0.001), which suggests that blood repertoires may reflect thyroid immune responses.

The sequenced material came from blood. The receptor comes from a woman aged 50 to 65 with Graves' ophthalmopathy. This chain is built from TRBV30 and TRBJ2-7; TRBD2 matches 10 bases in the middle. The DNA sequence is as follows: TGTGCCTCAAGCGGGAGGGCCTCGTCCTACGAGCAGTACTTC. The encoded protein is CASSGRASSYEQYF.